Listed below are T cell receptor beta chains from one sample, sequenced in a study of radiation and T cells in renal cell carcinoma. The method was immunoSEQ multiplex PCR; TCRdb's version includes in-frame clones alone and lacks a portion of them. The sample has 150,000 or so clones, roughly nine tenths seen once. This material consisted of blood, taken from a patient whose treatment included radiotherapy and nephrectomy. The source is a woman aged 70 to 79 with renal cell carcinoma. Each CDR3 is given with its conserved first and last residue. The order of the fields is clone size, D gene, V gene, CDR3 length, J gene, CDR3 DNA, CDR3 protein. The D gene is left open where the match is weak. Clone size, where shown, is once, few, many, or a class for clones that have expanded.

-	TRBD1	TRBV7-2	14	TRBJ1-4	TGTGCCAGCAGCAAAGACAGGGCGGGGGAAAAACTGTTTTTT	CASSKDRAGEKLFF
-	TRBD1	TRBV5-4	15	TRBJ1-3	TGTGCCAGCAGCCCTGACAGGGGGATCGGAAACACCATATATTTT	CASSPDRGIGNTIYF
-	-	TRBV28	13	TRBJ1-1	TGTGCCAGCAGTCCGACATGGTACACTGAAGCTTTCTTT	CASSPTWYTEAFF
-	-	TRBV4-1	17	TRBJ2-3	TGCGCCAGCAGCCGGGAGGGGAACAGGGTAAGCACAGATACGCAGTATTTT	CASSREGNRVSTDTQYF
-	-	TRBV7-9	15	TRBJ1-3	TGTGCCAGCAGCTCCCCTCCGAGCTCCGGAAACACCATATATTTT	CASSSPPSSGNTIYF
-	-	TRBV29-1	12	TRBJ1-2	TGCAGCGTTGAAGGGGTTAACTATGGCTACACCTTC	CSVEGVNYGYTF
-	TRBD2	TRBV5-6	16	TRBJ2-7	TGTGCCAGCAGCTTGGGACTAGCGGGGGCAACCTACGAGCAGTACTTC	CASSLGLAGATYEQYF
-	TRBD1	TRBV5-4	14	TRBJ2-3	TGTGCCAGCAGCCCGGGACAGGGCGCAGATACGCAGTATTTT	CASSPGQGADTQYF
-	-	TRBV6-1	13	TRBJ1-1	TGTGCCACCTCGGGAAGGTGGAACACTGAAGCTTTCTTT	CATSGRWNTEAFF
-	TRBD2	TRBV18	15	TRBJ2-5	TGTGCCAGCTCACCAAGGACTAGCGGAGGGGAGACCCAGTACTTC	CASSPRTSGGETQYF
-	-	TRBV6-5	11	TRBJ2-1	TGTGCCAGCATGTCCTACAATGAGCAGTTCTTC	CASMSYNEQFF
few	-	TRBV28	13	TRBJ1-2	TGTGCCAGCAGTTTAGGGCAGGGCTATGGCTACACCTTC	CASSLGQGYGYTF
-	-	TRBV30	13	TRBJ2-2	TGTGCCTGGAGTGTACGAGGGGCCGGGGAGCTGTTTTTT	CAWSVRGAGELFF
-	-	TRBV6-6	13	TRBJ1-2	TGTGCCAGCAGGGACGGACAGCCCTATGGCTACACCTTC	CASRDGQPYGYTF
-	-	TRBV6-5	13	TRBJ1-2	TGTGCCAGCAGTTACGGGGAGGGGCGAGGCTACACCTTC	CASSYGEGRGYTF
-	-	TRBV7-2	14	TRBJ1-3	TGTGCCAGCAGCTCGCAGGGAGGAGGAAACACCATATATTTT	CASSSQGGGNTIYF
-	-	TRBV28	15	TRBJ1-6	TGTGCCAGTCGTCCGGGGAGCTCCTATAATTCACCCCTCCACTTT	CASRPGSSYNSPLHF
-	TRBD2	TRBV30	15	TRBJ2-2	TGTGCCTGGAGTGTACTGTCTAGCGGGGCTCGGGAGCTGTTTTTT	CAWSVLSSGARELFF
-	-	TRBV5-6	14	TRBJ1-2	TGTGCCAGCAGCTTGGTGCGCGTTAACTATGGCTACACCTTC	CASSLVRVNYGYTF
-	TRBD2	TRBV30	14	TRBJ2-1	TGTGCCTGCCAACTAGCGGGGCCACGGGGTGAGCAGTTCTTC	CACQLAGPRGEQFF
few	TRBD1	TRBV6-5	16	TRBJ1-2	TGTGCCAGCAGTTACGGATCGGGACAGCCTAACTATGGCTACACCTTC	CASSYGSGQPNYGYTF
-	-	TRBV7-8	13	TRBJ1-1	TGTGCCAGCAGCTACGCCATTTACACTGAAGCTTTCTTT	CASSYAIYTEAFF
-	-	TRBV28	13	TRBJ1-2	TGTGCCAGCAGGGGAACAGGGATTCCGGGCTACACCTTC	CASRGTGIPGYTF
-	-	TRBV7-2	15	TRBJ1-6	TGTGCCAGCAGCTTAGAACCAGGAGGGGGTTCACCCCTCCACTTT	CASSLEPGGGSPLHF
-	-	TRBV4-2	15	TRBJ1-1	TGTGCCAGCAGCCAAGAAAAGGGGGTTAACACTGAAGCTTTCTTT	CASSQEKGVNTEAFF
-	-	TRBV7-6	14	TRBJ2-5	TGTGCCAGCAGCTACCCTCCTAGCATGGAGACCCAGTACTTC	CASSYPPSMETQYF